One sample yielded the 2 T cell receptor beta chains listed below, sequenced in a study of blood T cell repertoires in COVID-19. The table came from immunoSEQ multiplex PCR; TCRdb's copy has only in-frame clones and leaves some out. The sample has fewer than 250,000 clones, roughly 86% seen once. The sample was peripheral blood. The receptors were gathered from a man between 60 and 75 years old with acute or convalescent COVID-19.

The genes are TRBV19 and TRBJ1-2; 10 bases line up with TRBD1. The CDR3 contains 15 residues. J lost 8 bases, V lost 7 bases, and 13 bases had no gene match. Germline assignment: CDR1 LNHDA and CDR2 SQIVND (reference sequence). The CDR3 DNA is TGTGCCAGTACCCCCGGACAGGGGGGCTCGATCGGCTACACCTTC. Translating it yields CASTPGQGGSIGYTF.

The chain employs TRBV6-5 and TRBJ1-2, with D hard to call. The V end lost 6 bases, the J end lost 8 bases, and 13 bases lay between the germline ends. This CDR3 has 12 residues. Germline CDR1 is MNHEY and CDR2 is SVGAGI. The chain's CDR3 is CASRDGLGGYTF. The CDR3 DNA reads TGTGCCAGCAGAGACGGACTGGGGGGCTACACCTTC.